These 26 T cell receptor beta chains came from one sample sequenced in a study of cytomegalovirus exposure and HLA in healthy donors. Clones were read by immunoSEQ multiplex PCR, and TCRdb kept only the in-frame ones, dropping some. The sample carries 200,000 to 250,000 clones, more than 75% recorded once. Sample: PBMCs. The receptors stem from a young man in good health and CMV-seropositive.

The gene calls are TRBV7-9 and TRBJ2-7; the D gene is possibly TRBD2 (5 bases). This CDR3 contains 14 residues. Looked up from germline, CDR1 is SEHNR and CDR2 is FQNEAQ (reference sequence). V was shortened by 0 bases and J by 3 bases, with 9 bases between the two germline ends. The CDR3 loop is CASSLAKAGYEQYF. The CDR3 region has the DNA TGTGCCAGCAGCTTAGCCAAGGCGGGCTACGAGCAGTACTTC.

In DNA form, the CDR3 reads TGTGCCAGCAGTTCCCAAGGGCCTGTGGCTTTCTTT. This gives the protein CASSSQGPVAFF. The genes are TRBV28 and TRBJ1-1; D is unclear. The CDR3 has 12 residues. Trimming took 4 bases from V and 11 from J, leaving 14 bases between them. In germline, CDR1 is MDHEN, CDR2 SYDVKM.

The chain couples TRBV5-1 to TRBJ1-1; D not certain. Trimming left V 5 bases short and J 11 bases short, with 13 bases between. The CDR3 is made up of 11 amino acids. From germline, CDR1 is SGHRS and CDR2 YFSETQ. The DNA for the CDR3 is TGCGCCAGCAGTTCCGAAGCATCGGCTTTCTTT. It encodes CASSSEASAFF.

The genes are TRBV27 and TRBJ2-1; D not certain. Deletions cut 4 bases from V and 7 bases from J, with 14 bases between. Germline loops: CDR1 MNHEY, CDR2 SMNVEV (reference sequence). This CDR3 region has 14 residues. This chain's CDR3 is CASSWAAGSNEQFF. CDR3 DNA sequence: TGTGCCAGCAGTTGGGCTGCTGGTTCGAATGAGCAGTTCTTC.

The J gene is TRBJ2-1, the V gene TRBV7-8; 8 bases line up with TRBD2. V lost 7 bases to trimming and J lost 0 bases; unmatched junction nucleotides: 11. This CDR3 has 17 amino acids. Germline V gives CDR1 SGHVS, CDR2 FQNEAQ. The CDR3, as DNA: TGTGCCAGCACCCTGGTCGGCGGGGGGAGCTCCTACAATGAGCAGTTCTTC. Its protein is CASTLVGGGSSYNEQFF.

This clone was counted a single time. The gene calls are TRBV28 and TRBJ1-2, with 9 positions matching TRBD1. CDR1 and CDR2 from the germline V gene are MDHEN and SYDVKM. After removal of 6 bases from V and 2 bases from J, the junction contained 10 bases not matched to a gene. The CDR3 contains 16 residues. CDR3 sequence (DNA): TGTGCCAGCAGCCAGCCGGGACAGGGTGTAAACTATGGCTACACCTTC. As protein: CASSQPGQGVNYGYTF.

The V gene is TRBV13, the J gene TRBJ2-2; 9 nucleotides match TRBD2. The CDR3 consists of 17 residues. Trimming at V came to 5 bases and at J to 4 bases, leaving 11 bases not matched to a gene. In germline, CDR1 is PRHDT, CDR2 FYEKMQ (reference sequence). CDR3 loop: CASSRLAGGVGTGELFF. The CDR3 DNA reads TGTGCCAGCAGCCGACTGGCGGGAGGGGTTGGCACCGGGGAGCTGTTTTTT.

The gene calls are TRBV5-1 and TRBJ2-3, with D uncertain. Trimming cost V 5 bases and J 0 bases, with 7 bases left between them. CDR3 length: 13 amino acids. CDR1 SGHRS and CDR2 YFSETQ come from the germline V gene. This CDR3 reads CASRDGSTDTQYF. Written as DNA, the CDR3 is TGCGCCAGCAGGGACGGGAGCACAGATACGCAGTATTTT. Filled out from reference TRBV5-1 and TRBJ2-3, the complete variable domain reads KAGVTQTPRYLIKTRGQQVTLSCSPISGHRSVSWYQQTPGQGLQFLFEYFSETQRNKGNFPGRFSGRQFSNSRSEMNVSTLELGDSALYLCASRDGSTDTQYFGPGTRLTVL.

J is TRBJ1-4 and V is TRBV27, with no clear D. Germline V lookup: CDR1 MNHEY, CDR2 SMNVEV (reference sequence). V was clipped by 6 bases and J by 8 bases, with 7 bases between them. The CDR3 is made up of 11 amino acids. The CDR3: CASSRVEKLFF. CDR3 coding DNA: TGTGCCAGCAGCAGAGTGGAAAAACTGTTTTTT.

This clone turned up a few times. The gene calls are TRBV22-1 and TRBJ1-2. TRBV22-1 is deemed a pseudogene. The CDR3 length is 15 residues. The CDR3 region is CPGSAQSQIWSPNTF. The CDR3, as DNA: TGTCCTGGGAGCGCACAGTCGCAAATCTGGTCCCCTAACACCTTC.

The V call is TRBV30, the J call TRBJ2-7; a possible D gene is TRBD2 (5 bases). Per the germline V gene, CDR1 is GTSNPN and CDR2 is SVGIG (reference sequence). The CDR3 sequence is 11 residues long. V was shortened by 2 bases and J by 11 bases, with 13 bases between the two germline ends. CDR3 bases: TGTGCCTGGAGTATTGAGGGAAAGGAGTACTTC. Protein sequence: CAWSIEGKEYF. Filled out from reference TRBV30 and TRBJ2-7, the complete variable domain reads SQTIHQWPATLVQPVGSPLSLECTVEGTSNPNLYWYRQAAGRGLQLLFYSVGIGQISSEVPQNLSASRPQDRQFILSSKKLLLSDSGFYLCAWSIEGKEYFGPGTRLTVT.

In nucleotides, the CDR3 is TGTGCCACTAAGACAGGGAACACTGAAGCTTTCTTT. Residues: CATKTGNTEAFF. The V gene is TRBV2, the J gene TRBJ1-1, with D possibly being TRBD1 (6 bases). The CDR3 extends over 12 amino acids. Germline-derived CDR1 and CDR2 are SNHLY and FYNNEI. Trimming cost V 10 bases and J 1 base, with 10 bases left between them.

The V gene is TRBV6-1, the J gene TRBJ1-1; D is perhaps TRBD1 (6 bases). The CDR3 spans 14 residues. Germline V gives CDR1 MNHNS, CDR2 SASEGT. With 6 bases removed from V and 10 bases from J, the gap between germline ends came to 21 bases. CDR3 loop: CASRGQRRYFGAFF. The CDR3 DNA is TGTGCCAGCAGAGGACAGAGGCGATATTTTGGAGCTTTCTTT.

The rearrangement joins TRBV11-2 to TRBJ2-1; unclear D gene. The germline CDR1 and CDR2 sequences are SGHAT and FQNNGV. Trimming pared 1 base from V and 7 bases from J, leaving 11 bases between. The length of the CDR3 is 14 residues. The CDR3 nucleotides are TGTGCCAGCAGCTTAGTACCGGGTGGGAATGAGCAGTTCTTC. Its protein is CASSLVPGGNEQFF.

This chain connects TRBV6-5 to TRBJ1-1; unclear D gene. This CDR3 region has 15 residues. Germline loops: CDR1 MNHEY, CDR2 SVGAGI. Trimming shortened V by 3 bases and J by 4 bases, and 15 bases separated the two germline ends. This chain's CDR3 is CASSYVGSRSTEAFF. In DNA, the CDR3 is TGTGCCAGCAGTTATGTGGGGTCACGGAGCACTGAAGCTTTCTTT.

The rearrangement uses TRBV29-1 and TRBJ2-4, with D perhaps TRBD1 or TRBD2 (6 bases each). CDR3 length: 13 residues. V was trimmed by 2 bases and J by 9 bases, leaving 14 bases between them. CDR1 and CDR2 from the germline V gene are SQVTM and ANQGSEA. The CDR3 DNA sequence: TGCAGCGTTGAAAGAGGCAGGGGAGGCATTCAGTACTTC. The encoded protein is CSVERGRGGIQYF.

This CDR3 is CVRTENSATDTQYF. CDR3 nucleotides: TGTGTCCGGACCGAAAACAGTGCCACAGATACGCAGTATTTT. The rearrangement uses TRBV27 and TRBJ2-3; D not certain. Germline-derived CDR1 and CDR2 are MNHEY and SMNVEV (reference sequence). CDR3 size: 14 residues.

This chain uses TRBV13 with TRBJ2-7, with 8 positions matching TRBD2. CDR3 length: 15 residues. In germline, CDR1 is PRHDT, CDR2 FYEKMQ (reference sequence). V lost 6 bases to trimming and J lost 1 base; unmatched junction nucleotides: 8. For the CDR3, the DNA is TGTGCCAGCAGACCCAGCGGGAGTTTGTCCTACGAGCAGTACTTC. Amino acid sequence: CASRPSGSLSYEQYF.

The V call is TRBV28, the J call TRBJ2-1; D may be TRBD2 (5 bases). The CDR3 runs 14 residues. V was trimmed by 4 bases and J by 2 bases, leaving 9 bases between them. The germline V gene has CDR1 MDHEN and CDR2 SYDVKM. The CDR3, as DNA: TGTGCCAGCAGTTCGACCGGGACCTACAATGAGCAGTTCTTC. This encodes CASSSTGTYNEQFF.

The gene calls are TRBV19 and TRBJ2-7; 8 positions agree with TRBD1. The CDR3 is made up of 13 amino acids. In germline, CDR1 is LNHDA, CDR2 SQIVND (reference sequence). V shed 5 bases and J 5 bases; nucleotides not matched to a gene: 5. The CDR3 is CASSQGQADEQYF. The DNA for the CDR3 is TGTGCCAGTAGTCAGGGACAGGCCGACGAGCAGTACTTC.

On this clone itself: It may be a read error: a sequence one base away is much more abundant. This rearrangement joins TRBV6-5 to TRBJ1-1, with 8 bases lining up with TRBD1. V lost 4 bases, J lost 1 base, and 2 bases stayed unmatched. CDR3 length: 14 residues. CDR1 is MNHEY, CDR2 SVGAGI, per germline. DNA for the CDR3: TGTGCCAGCAGTTGGGGGACAGGGAACACTGAAGCTTTCTTT. As protein: CASSWGTGNTEAFF.

This clone was observed a handful of times. The J gene is TRBJ1-2, the V gene TRBV7-9; 10 bases fit TRBD1. CDR1 SEHNR and CDR2 FQNEAQ come from the germline V gene (reference sequence). The CDR3 extends over 14 amino acids. With 5 bases clipped from V and 9 bases from J, the junction kept 9 bases outside the gene matches. CDR3 DNA sequence: TGTGCCAGCAGCGAACGGACAGGGGGTTGGAGCTACACCTTC. Its translation: CASSERTGGWSYTF.

The CDR3 sequence: CASSVAASGRDGELFF. DNA of the CDR3: TGTGCCAGCAGCGTAGCGGCTAGCGGGAGGGACGGGGAGCTGTTTTTT. This chain connects TRBV9 to TRBJ2-2, with 12 bases fitting TRBD2. Germline CDR1 is SGDLS and CDR2 is YYNGEE. This CDR3 comprises 16 residues. V lost 0 bases and J lost 7; bases outside the gene matches: 4.

The rearrangement uses TRBV25-1 and TRBJ1-2; TRBD1 matches 7 bases. CDR3 length: 13 amino acids. Trimming at V came to 1 base and at J to 7 bases, leaving 3 bases not matched to a gene. CDR1 MGHDK and CDR2 SYGVNS come from the germline V gene. The CDR3 loop reads CASSESGGGGYTF. Written as DNA, the CDR3 is TGTGCCAGCAGTGAATCAGGGGGGGGTGGCTACACCTTC.

CDR3 DNA sequence: TGTGCCAGCAGTTTATTGGGGCAGTTTAACAATGAGCAGTTCTTC. It yields the protein CASSLLGQFNNEQFF. This rearrangement joins TRBV28 to TRBJ2-1, with TRBD1 as a possible D gene (5 bases). This CDR3 is built from 15 residues. V lost 1 base and J 5 bases, leaving 12 bases between the germline ends. Germline assignment: CDR1 MDHEN and CDR2 SYDVKM.

The rearrangement uses TRBV4-2 and TRBJ2-1; TRBD1 aligns across 7 bases. CDR1 is LGHNA, CDR2 YNFKEQ, per germline. This CDR3 contains 15 residues. The J segment lost 5 bases and the V segment lost 0 bases, leaving 4 bases of the junction unmatched. The CDR3 here is CASSQEDRENNEQFF. In DNA form, the CDR3 reads TGTGCCAGCAGCCAAGAAGACAGGGAGAACAATGAGCAGTTCTTC.